The 19 T cell receptor beta chains reported below all come from one sample, sequenced in a study of radiotherapy plus CTLA-4 blockade in lung cancer. TCRdb's copy holds only in-frame clones and misses some; the assay was immunoSEQ multiplex PCR. The repertoire includes some 73,000 clones, under 85% of them detected once, and about 0.79% sits in the top ten. Sequencing was performed on peripheral blood, taken from a patient treated with radiotherapy plus ipilimumab. These receptors all stem from a human donor with non-small cell lung cancer who had stable disease on radiotherapy plus ipilimumab.

The chain combines TRBV28 with TRBJ2-7; D is possibly TRBD2 (5 bases). Germline CDR1 is MDHEN and CDR2 is SYDVKM. V was trimmed by 3 bases and J by 5 bases, leaving 14 bases between them. The CDR3 loop spans 14 amino acids. The CDR3: CASSFWGVGNEQYF. The CDR3 DNA reads TGTGCCAGCAGTTTCTGGGGAGTAGGTAACGAGCAGTACTTC. Drawing the rest from reference TRBV28 and TRBJ2-7, the complete variable domain is DVKVTQSSRYLVKRTGEKVFLECVQDMDHENMFWYRQDPGLGLRLIYFSYDVKMKEKGDIPEGYSVSREKKERFSLILESASTNQTSMYLCASSFWGVGNEQYFGPGTRLTVT.

This chain uses TRBV7-9 with TRBJ1-1; the match to TRBD1 covers 11 bases. The germline V gene encodes CDR1 SEHNR and CDR2 FQNEAQ (reference sequence). The CDR3 runs to 14 residues. Trimming took 3 bases from V and 5 from J; bases not matched to a gene: 2. The CDR3 protein is CASSFGQGATEAFF. Here the CDR3 DNA reads TGTGCCAGCAGCTTTGGACAGGGGGCGACTGAAGCTTTCTTT.

The chain links TRBV19 to TRBJ1-5, with D unresolved. The CDR3 runs 13 residues. CDR1 is LNHDA and CDR2 is SQIVND in the germline V gene (reference sequence). V was clipped by 5 bases and J by 9 bases, with 14 bases between them. DNA of the CDR3: TGTGCCAGTAGTCCCCTCGGCCCGTCGCCCCAGCATTTT. This gives the protein CASSPLGPSPQHF.

J is TRBJ2-5 and V is TRBV6-5; 7 positions match TRBD1. The CDR3 consists of 13 residues. Germline V lookup: CDR1 MNHEY, CDR2 SVGAGI. The trim removed 5 bases at V and 1 base at J, leaving 1 base unmatched. CDR3 nucleotide sequence: TGTGCCAGCAGTCGACAGGGCCAAGAGACCCAGTACTTC. Its translation: CASSRQGQETQYF.

A few counts support this clone. The chain links TRBV14 to TRBJ2-7, with 7 positions matching TRBD2. The germline V gene has CDR1 SGHDN and CDR2 FVKESK. The CDR3 has 16 residues. After removal of 3 bases from V and 0 bases from J, the junction contained 8 bases not matched to a gene. The DNA for the CDR3 is TGTGCCAGCAGCCATTCTAGCGGTCTTAGCTCCTACGAGCAGTACTTC. It is translated as CASSHSSGLSSYEQYF. The variable domain in full, with the rest retrieved from reference TRBV14 and TRBJ2-7, is EAGVTQFPSHSVIEKGQTVTLRCDPISGHDNLYWYRRVMGKEIKFLLHFVKESKQDESGMPNNRFLAERTGGTYSTLKVQPAELEDSGVYFCASSHSSGLSSYEQYFGPGTRLTVT.

The CDR3 sequence is CASRQNTEAFF. Here the CDR3 DNA reads TGCGCCAGCAGGCAGAACACTGAAGCTTTCTTT. The gene calls are TRBV5-1 and TRBJ1-1; no firm D call. The CDR3 is 11 amino acids. Germline-derived CDR1 and CDR2 are SGHRS and YFSETQ. The V and J ends lost 5 bases and 1 base respectively, with 3 bases between them. Together with reference TRBV5-1 and TRBJ1-1, the CDR3 gives the full variable domain: KAGVTQTPRYLIKTRGQQVTLSCSPISGHRSVSWYQQTPGQGLQFLFEYFSETQRNKGNFPGRFSGRQFSNSRSEMNVSTLELGDSALYLCASRQNTEAFFGQGTRLTVV.

Only a few counts were recorded for this clone. The chain combines TRBV10-1 with TRBJ1-6, with 8 bases that match TRBD1. The CDR3 length is 15 residues. Germline lookup yields CDR1 WNHNN and CDR2 SYGVQD (reference sequence). The V and J ends lost 7 bases and 9 bases, in that order; junction bases with no gene match: 11. CDR3 amino acids: CASTRVTGGSSPLHF. CDR3 nucleotide sequence: TGCGCCAGCACCCGGGTCACAGGGGGATCTTCACCCCTCCACTTT.

This clone was observed once. V usage is TRBV5-1 and J usage is TRBJ1-3; the match to TRBD1 covers 7 bases. V lost 4 bases to trimming and J lost 3 bases; unmatched junction nucleotides: 7. There are 15 residues in the CDR3. CDR1 is SGHRS and CDR2 is YFSETQ in the germline V gene. The CDR3 sequence is CASSRTGVGGNTIYF. The CDR3 DNA reads TGCGCCAGCAGCCGAACAGGGGTTGGTGGAAACACCATATATTTT.

The chain combines TRBV30 with TRBJ1-1; perhaps TRBD1 as D (6 bases). In germline, CDR1 is GTSNPN, CDR2 SVGIG (reference sequence). This CDR3 region has 14 residues. The germline V and J ends were trimmed by 5 bases and 1 base, with 14 bases remaining between them. The CDR3 here is CAWSSRGGNTEAFF. The CDR3 coding sequence is TGTGCCTGGTCGTCCAGGGGAGGGAACACTGAAGCTTTCTTT.

The rearrangement uses TRBV16 and TRBJ2-1, with TRBD1 as a possible D gene (5 bases). The germline V gene has CDR1 KGHSY and CDR2 FQNENV. The CDR3 totals 17 residues. V lost 2 bases and J lost 8, with 22 bases in between. The CDR3 DNA reads as TGTGCCAGCAGCCAAGGTACCCTCCAGGGATTATTTGATGAGCAGTTCTTC. Translating it yields CASSQGTLQGLFDEQFF.

This chain connects TRBV19 to TRBJ2-5, with D perhaps being TRBD1 or TRBD2 (5 bases each). Germline V gives CDR1 LNHDA, CDR2 SQIVND (reference sequence). The CDR3 is 13 amino acids. The V gene lost 4 bases and the J gene lost 7 bases, with 13 bases spanning the gap. The CDR3 region is CASSKDGARTQYF. As DNA, the CDR3 is TGTGCCAGTAGTAAGGACGGGGCTCGGACCCAGTACTTC.

V and J are TRBV4-2 and TRBJ2-7, with 8 positions matching TRBD2. V shed 0 bases and J 9 bases; nucleotides not matched to a gene: 10. Germline lookup yields CDR1 LGHNA and CDR2 YNFKEQ. The CDR3 is made up of 15 amino acids. The CDR3 bases are TGTGCCAGCAGCCAAGATCAGGTAGCGGGAACCGGGCAGTACTTC. This encodes CASSQDQVAGTGQYF.

The V gene is TRBV7-6, the J gene TRBJ2-7; TRBD1 or TRBD2 may be the D gene (5 bases each). Germline V CDR1 and CDR2: SGHVS, FNYEAQ. The CDR3 is made up of 14 amino acids. The ends were cut back, 5 bases at V and 4 bases at J, with 15 bases in the middle. The CDR3 DNA sequence: TGTGCCAGCAGCGCCCGGGACCGAACTTACGAGCAGTACTTC. It specifies CASSARDRTYEQYF.

This sequence joins TRBV18 and TRBJ1-1; possibly TRBD1 for D (5 bases). Germline CDR1 KGHSH, CDR2 LQKENI. The CDR3 length is 13 residues. Trimming shortened V by 9 bases and J by 2 bases, and 13 bases separated the two germline ends. In DNA form, the CDR3 reads TGTGCCAGTTTTACAGGACTCAACACTGAAGCTTTCTTT. Translation gives CASFTGLNTEAFF.

V and J are TRBV30 and TRBJ2-1, with D unclear. The CDR3 runs 13 residues. Germline lookup yields CDR1 GTSNPN and CDR2 SVGIG (reference sequence). V lost 8 bases to trimming and J lost 4 bases, with 15 bases between them. This CDR3 reads CAHRGLRYNEQFF. CDR3 nucleotides: TGTGCCCACAGAGGCCTGAGATACAATGAGCAGTTCTTC.

The V and J genes are TRBV16 and TRBJ1-5; maybe TRBD1 (6 bases). CDR1 is KGHSY, CDR2 FQNENV, per germline. V gave up 4 bases and J gave up 0 bases, with 13 bases separating them. The CDR3 is made up of 16 amino acids. The CDR3 region has the DNA TGTGCCAGCAGCCTAAGCCCCAGGGGTAGCAATCAGCCCCAGCATTTT. Encoded protein: CASSLSPRGSNQPQHF.

The chain employs TRBV9 and TRBJ2-7, with D perhaps being TRBD1 or TRBD2 (6 bases each). Germline values: CDR1 SGDLS, CDR2 YYNGEE. The CDR3 runs 14 residues. V was shortened by 1 base and J by 5 bases, with 13 bases between the two germline ends. CDR3: CASSVSGAQDEQYF. Written as DNA, the CDR3 is TGTGCCAGCAGCGTATCGGGGGCGCAGGACGAGCAGTACTTC.

This clone was picked up a small number of times. The gene calls are TRBV5-4 and TRBJ2-3, with TRBD2 matching over 10 bases. CDR1 SGHNT and CDR2 YYREEE come from the germline V gene (reference sequence). The length of the CDR3 is 16 residues. With V trimmed by 0 bases and J by 4 bases, 5 bases remained unmatched. The CDR3 sequence: CASSLGGAGGPDTQYF. The CDR3 nucleotides are TGTGCCAGCAGCTTGGGAGGAGCGGGGGGGCCAGATACGCAGTATTTT.

This chain uses TRBV21-1 with TRBJ2-7; TRBD1, as called in the table, went unchecked against the DNA. TRBV21-1 represents a pseudogene. This CDR3 has 14 residues. The CDR3 nucleotides are TGTGCCAGCAGTGGGGACAGGGGTTACGACGAGCAGTACTTC. It encodes CASSGDRGYDEQYF.